This is a list of T cell receptor beta chains from one sample in a study of cytomegalovirus exposure and HLA in healthy donors. Data came from immunoSEQ multiplex PCR; TCRdb stores just in-frame clones and leaves some out. This table holds about 130,000 clones, 77% found once. Source material: PBMCs. All receptors come from a man aged 30 to 39 in good health and CMV-seronegative. CDR3s include the opening cysteine and the closing phenylalanine or tryptophan. Fields, in order: J gene, V gene, D gene, clone size, CDR3 DNA, CDR3 protein. D genes are given only for firm matches. Only some rows state a clone size, as once, few, many or a class for expanded clones.

j_call: TRBJ2-1; v_call: TRBV10-3; d_call: TRBD2; clone_size: NA; cdr3_nt: TGTGCCATCAAAGGTACGGGACTAGCGGGACAATGGACTAGCTCCTACAATGAGCAGTTCTTC; cdr3_aa: CAIKGTGLAGQWTSSYNEQFF
j_call: TRBJ2-7; v_call: TRBV28; d_call: TRBD2; clone_size: NA; cdr3_nt: TGTGCCACTACCCACGCCGGCGGGAGTACATACGAGCAGTACTTC; cdr3_aa: CATTHAGGSTYEQYF
j_call: TRBJ2-5; v_call: TRBV7-3; d_call: NA; clone_size: NA; cdr3_nt: TGTGCCAGCAGCCTGACTACCCAAGAGACCCAGTACTTC; cdr3_aa: CASSLTTQETQYF
j_call: TRBJ2-5; v_call: TRBV5-1; d_call: TRBD1; clone_size: NA; cdr3_nt: TGCGCCAGCAGCGGAAGGGACAGGGGGTCAGAGACCCAGTACTTC; cdr3_aa: CASSGRDRGSETQYF
j_call: TRBJ2-1; v_call: TRBV2; d_call: TRBD2; clone_size: once; cdr3_nt: TGTGCCAGCAGCGGGACTACCATGTACAATGAGCAGTTCTTC; cdr3_aa: CASSGTTMYNEQFF
j_call: TRBJ1-2; v_call: TRBV5-8; d_call: TRBD1; clone_size: NA; cdr3_nt: TGTGGGGTTACCGGGACAGCTTATTATGGCTACACCTTC; cdr3_aa: CGVTGTAYYGYTF
j_call: TRBJ1-1; v_call: TRBV6-1; d_call: NA; clone_size: NA; cdr3_nt: TGTGCCAGCCTCGTGACATTTAACACTGAAGCTTTCTTT; cdr3_aa: CASLVTFNTEAFF
j_call: TRBJ1-3; v_call: TRBV5-1; d_call: TRBD1; clone_size: NA; cdr3_nt: TGCGCCAGCAGCTTATCAGGACAGGGCTCTGGAAACACCATATATTTT; cdr3_aa: CASSLSGQGSGNTIYF
j_call: TRBJ2-5; v_call: TRBV7-7; d_call: TRBD2; clone_size: NA; cdr3_nt: TGTGCTAGCAGCTTAGATTCGCCGGGAGGGGAGACCCAGTACTTC; cdr3_aa: CASSLDSPGGETQYF
j_call: TRBJ2-3; v_call: TRBV6-5; d_call: NA; clone_size: NA; cdr3_nt: TGTGCCAGCAGTTACGACGGGAGTCAAGATACGCAGTATTTT; cdr3_aa: CASSYDGSQDTQYF
j_call: TRBJ2-7; v_call: TRBV5-1; d_call: NA; clone_size: NA; cdr3_nt: TGCGCCAGCAGCGCTAGCTCCTACGAGCAGTACTTC; cdr3_aa: CASSASSYEQYF
j_call: TRBJ1-2; v_call: TRBV5-1; d_call: NA; clone_size: NA; cdr3_nt: TGCGCCAGCAGCTTGGGGCTGATGGGAGTCTATGGCTACACCTTC; cdr3_aa: CASSLGLMGVYGYTF
j_call: TRBJ2-3; v_call: TRBV11-2; d_call: NA; clone_size: NA; cdr3_nt: TGTGCCAGCAGCGTACAGGGGGGGAGGCCAGATACGCAGTATTTT; cdr3_aa: CASSVQGGRPDTQYF
j_call: TRBJ2-5; v_call: TRBV27; d_call: TRBD2; clone_size: few; cdr3_nt: TGTGCCAGCAGGACGGGGTTGGGACTAGCGGCAAAAGAGACCCAGTACTTC; cdr3_aa: CASRTGLGLAAKETQYF
j_call: TRBJ1-2; v_call: TRBV4-2; d_call: NA; clone_size: few; cdr3_nt: TGTGCCAGCAGCCAAGGGAGACAGACCAAAAACTATGGCTACACCTTC; cdr3_aa: CASSQGRQTKNYGYTF
j_call: TRBJ2-7; v_call: TRBV10-1; d_call: TRBD1; clone_size: NA; cdr3_nt: TGCGCCAGCAGTTCTACCGGGACAGGGTACCACGAGCAGTACTTC; cdr3_aa: CASSSTGTGYHEQYF
j_call: TRBJ2-1; v_call: TRBV30; d_call: TRBD2; clone_size: NA; cdr3_nt: TGTGCCTGGAGTGTGGGACTAGTAGGGGATAATGAGCAGTTCTTC; cdr3_aa: CAWSVGLVGDNEQFF
j_call: TRBJ1-1; v_call: TRBV6-5; d_call: NA; clone_size: NA; cdr3_nt: TGTGCCAGCAGTTACTCTGCAGTGGCTTTCTTT; cdr3_aa: CASSYSAVAFF
j_call: TRBJ2-4; v_call: TRBV10-1; d_call: NA; clone_size: NA; cdr3_nt: TGCGCCACATCGGACAGCGTAGCCAAAAACATTCAGTACTTC; cdr3_aa: CATSDSVAKNIQYF
j_call: TRBJ1-3; v_call: TRBV12-5; d_call: NA; clone_size: NA; cdr3_nt: TGTGCTAGTGGCATCAACGGGTCTGGAAACACCATATATTTT; cdr3_aa: CASGINGSGNTIYF
j_call: TRBJ2-7; v_call: TRBV15; d_call: NA; clone_size: NA; cdr3_nt: TGTGCCACCAGCAGAGGGACTACCGAACACTACCGAACCTACGAGCAGTACTTC; cdr3_aa: CATSRGTTEHYRTYEQYF
j_call: TRBJ2-7; v_call: TRBV14; d_call: NA; clone_size: NA; cdr3_nt: TGTGCCAGCAGCCCTGGACTAAAAATGTACGAGCAGTACTTC; cdr3_aa: CASSPGLKMYEQYF
j_call: TRBJ2-7; v_call: TRBV11-2; d_call: TRBD1; clone_size: NA; cdr3_nt: TGTGCCAGCAGCTCAGGGGGCTACGAGCAGTACTTC; cdr3_aa: CASSSGGYEQYF
j_call: TRBJ2-3; v_call: TRBV15; d_call: TRBD2; clone_size: NA; cdr3_nt: TGTGCCACCAGCAGAGATGGTGGGAGGGCCGCAGATACGCAGTATTTT; cdr3_aa: CATSRDGGRAADTQYF
j_call: TRBJ2-7; v_call: TRBV10-1; d_call: TRBD1; clone_size: NA; cdr3_nt: TGCGCCAGCAGTGAGAGGACAGGCGGCATGTGGGGGCAGTACTTC; cdr3_aa: CASSERTGGMWGQYF
j_call: TRBJ2-3; v_call: TRBV28; d_call: NA; clone_size: once; cdr3_nt: TGTGCCAGCAGCCGGGACTTGACAGATACGCAGTATTTT; cdr3_aa: CASSRDLTDTQYF
j_call: TRBJ2-7; v_call: TRBV29-1; d_call: TRBD2; clone_size: NA; cdr3_nt: TGCAGCGTTGCCCAGGGACTAGGAAGCTCCTACGAGCAGTACTTC; cdr3_aa: CSVAQGLGSSYEQYF
j_call: TRBJ2-1; v_call: TRBV7-9; d_call: NA; clone_size: NA; cdr3_nt: TGTGCCAGCAGCGTAGGACTAACGGATGAGCAGTTCTTC; cdr3_aa: CASSVGLTDEQFF
j_call: TRBJ2-3; v_call: TRBV5-1; d_call: TRBD2; clone_size: NA; cdr3_nt: TGCGCCAGCAGCCGGGACTACCATACGCAGTATTTT; cdr3_aa: CASSRDYHTQYF
j_call: TRBJ2-1; v_call: TRBV7-9; d_call: NA; clone_size: NA; cdr3_nt: TGTGCCATCGGGGAAGGGCCCACCTACAATGAGCAGTTCTTC; cdr3_aa: CAIGEGPTYNEQFF
j_call: TRBJ2-1; v_call: TRBV30; d_call: TRBD2; clone_size: NA; cdr3_nt: TGTGTCTGCCAAGGGAGGGCGGGGTACAATGAGCAGTTCTTC; cdr3_aa: CVCQGRAGYNEQFF
j_call: TRBJ1-5; v_call: TRBV2; d_call: TRBD1; clone_size: few; cdr3_nt: TGTGCCAGCAGCGAAGACAGGGTTGGGCAGCCCCAGCATTTT; cdr3_aa: CASSEDRVGQPQHF